This entry features one T cell receptor beta chain sequence. Its antigen remains unknown. These data belong to a study of long-term antiretroviral therapy in people with HIV. Study-level results: Repertoires with HIV possessed tighter CDR3 length spans than those of controls. Post-ART diversity increased but stayed below transplant donor controls.

It was version v3.0 of the immunoSEQ assay that was run at survey level. Sequencing of each sample targeted about 40,000-50,000 T-cell genomes. Sequenced by immunoSEQ multiplex PCR; TCRdb stores in-frame clones only, minus some. The sample lists about 40,000 clones; roughly nine tenths were seen once. From germline, CDR1 is SQVTM and CDR2 ANQGSEA. J was trimmed by 8 bases and V by 5 bases; bases with no gene match: 7. The CDR3 totals 13 residues. The rearrangement joins TRBV29-1 to TRBJ1-1; 11 nucleotides align to TRBD1. This sequence originates from a woman aged 45-60 years with HIV. This material consisted of unsorted PBMCs, taken 0.1 years before starting antiretroviral therapy. The CDR3, as DNA: TGCAGCGTTTTGGATCGGACAGGGGGCGAAGCTTTCTTT. Translated: CSVLDRTGGEAFF.